These 29 T cell receptor beta chains were all obtained from the same sample, sequenced in a study of T cells expressing NK-cell markers. TCRdb re-called the 5' RACE reads and gives one entry per CDR3 protein, without DNA. The sample totals 200,000 to 300,000 distinct CDR3 sequences; its top ten clones hold 4% to 5%. The specimen sequenced was blood T cells: a sorted CD56 or NKG2C T cell subset, CD4+ or CD8+ T cells, or bulk PBMC T cells (not recorded which). The receptors originated from a woman between 18 and 70 years old in good health.

This sequence joins TRBV25-1 and TRBJ1-6; the TCRdb call, TRBD1, lacks DNA for checking. The CDR3 loop spans 15 amino acids. Germline V CDR1 and CDR2: MGHDK, SYGVNS. The CDR3 reads CASTARGYDNSPLHF.

This chain uses TRBV6-1 with TRBJ2-3; TCRdb outputs TRBD2, but without DNA this stays unchecked. Per the germline V gene, CDR1 is MNHNS and CDR2 is SASEGT. CDR3 size: 16 residues. The CDR3 is CASRQGPSGSANTQYF.

The rearrangement uses TRBV7-3 and TRBJ2-3. The germline gives CDR1 SGHTA, CDR2 FQGTGA. This CDR3 contains 13 residues. This chain's CDR3 is CASSPFSTDTQYF.

This chain connects TRBV20-1 to TRBJ2-7; the D call from TCRdb, TRBD1, cannot be confirmed without DNA. The CDR3 contains 14 residues. CDR1 is DFQATT, CDR2 SNEGSKA, per germline (reference sequence). The CDR3 sequence is CSASVGTASYEQYF.

This sequence joins TRBV20-1 and TRBJ2-1; without DNA, the TCRdb call of TRBD1 cannot be checked. Germline V gene lookup returns CDR1 DFQATT and CDR2 SNEGSKA (reference sequence). CDR3 length equals 13 residues. This CDR3 is CSASQDSGNEQFF.

J is TRBJ2-1 and V is TRBV4-1; the D call from TCRdb, TRBD1, cannot be confirmed without DNA. Germline V gives CDR1 MGHRA, CDR2 YSYEKL. The CDR3 consists of 16 residues. CDR3 region: CASSQDIGGVYNEQFF.

This rearrangement joins TRBV20-1 to TRBJ2-2. Germline CDR1 reads DFQATT; CDR2 reads SNEGSKA (reference sequence). CDR3 length: 13 residues. The CDR3: CSARFPNTGELFF.

This sequence joins TRBV5-4 and TRBJ2-3. Germline CDR1 is SGHNT and CDR2 is YYREEE (reference sequence). There are 14 residues in the CDR3. The CDR3 is CASSLATFTDTQYF.

This chain joins TRBV28 and TRBJ2-7; TCRdb's D call of TRBD2 is untestable without DNA. Germline V CDR1 and CDR2: MDHEN, SYDVKM. This CDR3 contains 15 residues. The CDR3 reads CASSLSGVGGYEQYF.

This sequence joins TRBV10-3 and TRBJ2-5; the D call from TCRdb, TRBD1, cannot be confirmed without DNA. CDR3 length: 12 amino acids. The V gene's germline CDR1 is ENHRY and CDR2 SYGVKD. CDR3 sequence: CAIGGQGETQYF.

The chain couples TRBV18 to TRBJ2-5; absent DNA, TCRdb's TRBD1 call cannot be checked. From germline, CDR1 is KGHSH and CDR2 LQKENI. This CDR3 is 14 amino acids long. The CDR3 sequence is CASSLGQEQETQYF.

This rearrangement joins TRBV29-1 to TRBJ2-1; lacking DNA, the TRBD1 call made by TCRdb goes unchecked. The CDR3 is made up of 13 amino acids. The germline gives CDR1 SQVTM, CDR2 ANQGSEA. The CDR3 sequence: CSVRNRGYNEQFF.

The chain combines TRBV12-3 or TRBV12-4 with TRBJ2-3. The CDR3 is made up of 13 amino acids. The CDR3 reads CASSLDAPDTQYF.

The chain recombines TRBV20-1 with TRBJ1-3; the D call from TCRdb, TRBD1, cannot be confirmed without DNA. CDR1 is DFQATT and CDR2 is SNEGSKA in the germline V gene (reference sequence). The CDR3 has 15 amino acids. CDR3 loop: CSAARGQTSGNTIYF.

V and J are TRBV7-2 and TRBJ2-3; the TCRdb call, TRBD2, lacks DNA for checking. Germline-derived CDR1 and CDR2 are SGHTA and FQGNSA. The CDR3 extends over 15 amino acids. CDR3 in amino acids: CASRTREQRPDTQYF.

The J gene is TRBJ2-7, the V gene TRBV29-1; the D call of TRBD2 rests on TCRdb alone, since no DNA is present to check it. The CDR3 sequence is 15 residues long. Germline CDR1 reads SQVTM; CDR2 reads ANQGSEA. The CDR3 region is CSVTRTSGLSYEQYF.

The gene calls are TRBV2 and TRBJ2-1. Germline CDR1 reads SNHLY; CDR2 reads FYNNEI. This CDR3 is built from 16 residues. CDR3 amino acids: CASRSGRIISYNEQFF.

The genes are TRBV7-2 and TRBJ1-5. The germline gives CDR1 SGHTA, CDR2 FQGNSA. CDR3 size: 14 residues. This CDR3 is CASSLVRSNQPQHF.

The rearrangement joins TRBV29-1 to TRBJ2-5; the D call of TRBD2 rests on TCRdb alone, since no DNA is present to check it. The length of the CDR3 is 12 residues. Per germline, CDR1 SQVTM and CDR2 ANQGSEA. CDR3 protein: CSVDTAVETQYF.

The CDR3 spells CASTGTSGRIYNEQFF. The gene calls are TRBV25-1 and TRBJ2-1; TCRdb names TRBD2, which stays unverified in the absence of DNA. The CDR3 loop spans 16 amino acids. Germline CDR1 MGHDK, CDR2 SYGVNS.

The chain has TRBV15 and TRBJ2-3. Germline V gives CDR1 LNHNV, CDR2 YYDKDF (reference sequence). CDR3 length equals 11 residues. The CDR3 is CATSSGITQYF.

CDR3 residues: CAWRTGVDYNEQFF. The rearrangement uses TRBV30 and TRBJ2-1; TCRdb indicates TRBD1, and absent DNA this call remains unverified. Per the germline V gene, CDR1 is GTSNPN and CDR2 is SVGIG (reference sequence). The length of the CDR3 is 14 residues. The full variable domain, completed using reference TRBV30 and TRBJ2-1, is SQTIHQWPATLVQPVGSPLSLECTVEGTSNPNLYWYRQAAGRGLQLLFYSVGIGQISSEVPQNLSASRPQDRQFILSSKKLLLSDSGFYLCAWRTGVDYNEQFFGPGTRLTVL.

V gene TRBV20-1 combines with J gene TRBJ2-7; no DNA is available, so the TRBD1 call from TCRdb remains unchecked. CDR3 size: 13 residues. Germline CDR1 is DFQATT and CDR2 is SNEGSKA (reference sequence). The CDR3 reads CSAPGHTNYEQYF.

The rearrangement joins TRBV29-1 to TRBJ1-5; TCRdb picks TRBD1, but there is no DNA to check that call. Germline V lookup: CDR1 SQVTM, CDR2 ANQGSEA. This CDR3 comprises 14 residues. The CDR3 spells CSVPGTESNQPQHF. The full variable domain, completed using reference TRBV29-1 and TRBJ1-5, is SAVISQKPSRDICQRGTSLTIQCQVDSQVTMMFWYRQQPGQSLTLIATANQGSEATYESGFVIDKFPISRPNLTFSTLTVSNMSPEDSSIYLCSVPGTESNQPQHFGDGTRLSIL.

This chain uses TRBV27 with TRBJ2-5; TCRdb's D call, TRBD1, is unchecked because there is no DNA. Germline V lookup: CDR1 MNHEY, CDR2 SMNVEV (reference sequence). This CDR3 has 16 residues. The CDR3 here is CASSFTGTGKRETQYF.

The gene calls are TRBV24-1 and TRBJ2-1; TCRdb's D gene call, TRBD2, goes unchecked for lack of DNA. From germline, CDR1 is KGHDR and CDR2 SFDVKD. This CDR3 comprises 16 residues. The CDR3: CATSDSSGRSVNEQFF.

The V gene is TRBV2, the J gene TRBJ2-5; TCRdb returns TRBD2, unconfirmable since there is no DNA. The germline V gene has CDR1 SNHLY and CDR2 FYNNEI. The CDR3 covers 16 residues. This chain's CDR3 is CASSESSGGGQETQYF. The whole variable domain, filled in from reference TRBV2 and TRBJ2-5, reads EPEVTQTPSHQVTQMGQEVILRCVPISNHLYFYWYRQILGQKVEFLVSFYNNEISEKSEIFDDQFSVERPDGSNFTLKIRSTKLEDSAMYFCASSESSGGGQETQYFGPGTRLLVL.

CDR3: CASRGRDGYTF. The chain combines TRBV6-5 with TRBJ1-2; TCRdb's D call, TRBD1, is unchecked because there is no DNA. Germline V gene sequence: CDR1 MNHEY, CDR2 SVGAGI. There are 11 residues in the CDR3.

The chain carries TRBV20-1 and TRBJ2-5; as DNA is missing, the TRBD1 call by TCRdb cannot be tested. This CDR3 spans 11 amino acids. CDR1 and CDR2 from the germline V gene are DFQATT and SNEGSKA (reference sequence). CDR3 sequence: CSAPRGETQYF.